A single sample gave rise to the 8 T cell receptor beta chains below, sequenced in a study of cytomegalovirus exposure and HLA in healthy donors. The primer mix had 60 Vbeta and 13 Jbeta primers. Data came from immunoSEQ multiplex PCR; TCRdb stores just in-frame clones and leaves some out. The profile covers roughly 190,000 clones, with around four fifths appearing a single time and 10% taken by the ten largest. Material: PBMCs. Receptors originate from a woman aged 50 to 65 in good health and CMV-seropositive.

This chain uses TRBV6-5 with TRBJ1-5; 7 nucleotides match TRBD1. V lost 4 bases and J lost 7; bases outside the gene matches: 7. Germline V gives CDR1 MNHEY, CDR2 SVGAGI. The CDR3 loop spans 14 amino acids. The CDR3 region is CASSSLRGPQPQHF. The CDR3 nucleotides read TGTGCCAGCAGTTCCTTGAGGGGGCCGCAGCCCCAGCATTTT.

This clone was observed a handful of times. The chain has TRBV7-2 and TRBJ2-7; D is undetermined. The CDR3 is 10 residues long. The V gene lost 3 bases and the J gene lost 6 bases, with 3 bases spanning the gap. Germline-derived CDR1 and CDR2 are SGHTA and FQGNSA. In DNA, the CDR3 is TGTGCCAGCAGCTTCTCCGAGCAGTACTTC. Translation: CASSFSEQYF.

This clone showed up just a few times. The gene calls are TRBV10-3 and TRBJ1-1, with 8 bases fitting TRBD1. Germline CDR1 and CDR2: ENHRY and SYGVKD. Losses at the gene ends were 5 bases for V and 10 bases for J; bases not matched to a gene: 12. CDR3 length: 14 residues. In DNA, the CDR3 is TGTGCCATCAGTACCGGGACAGGCCTCGGGGGAGCTTTCTTT. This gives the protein CAISTGTGLGGAFF.

The CDR3 DNA reads TGCAGCATAAATGGGGCCAGTCCAAGTGACACCATATATTTT. Translated, it gives CSINGASPSDTIYF. The chain employs TRBV29-1 and TRBJ1-3; TRBD1 is a possible D gene (5 bases). Germline CDR1 is SQVTM and CDR2 is ANQGSEA. The V end was cut by 8 bases, the J end by 8 bases, with 22 bases between. The CDR3 loop spans 14 amino acids. The whole variable domain, filled in from reference TRBV29-1 and TRBJ1-3, reads SAVISQKPSRDICQRGTSLTIQCQVDSQVTMMFWYRQQPGQSLTLIATANQGSEATYESGFVIDKFPISRPNLTFSTLTVSNMSPEDSSIYLCSINGASPSDTIYFGEGSWLTVV.

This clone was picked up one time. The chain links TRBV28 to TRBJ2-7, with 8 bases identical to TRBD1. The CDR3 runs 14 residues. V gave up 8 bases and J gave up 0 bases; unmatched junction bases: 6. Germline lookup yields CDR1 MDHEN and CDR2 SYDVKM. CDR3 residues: CASHQQGDSYEQYF. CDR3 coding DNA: TGTGCCAGCCACCAACAGGGGGACTCCTACGAGCAGTACTTC.

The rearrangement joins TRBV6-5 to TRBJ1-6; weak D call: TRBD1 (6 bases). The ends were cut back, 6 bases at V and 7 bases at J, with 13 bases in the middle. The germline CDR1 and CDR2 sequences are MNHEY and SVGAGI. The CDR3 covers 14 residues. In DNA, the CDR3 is TGTGCCAGCAGCTTGGGACATCGAAATTCACCCCTCCACTTT. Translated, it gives CASSLGHRNSPLHF.

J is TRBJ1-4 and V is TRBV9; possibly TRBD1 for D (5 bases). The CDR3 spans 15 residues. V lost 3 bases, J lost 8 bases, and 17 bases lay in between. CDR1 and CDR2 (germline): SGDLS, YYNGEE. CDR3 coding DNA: TGTGCCAGCAGCGCCTCAGGGATTGCGGTGGAAAAACTGTTTTTT. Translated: CASSASGIAVEKLFF.

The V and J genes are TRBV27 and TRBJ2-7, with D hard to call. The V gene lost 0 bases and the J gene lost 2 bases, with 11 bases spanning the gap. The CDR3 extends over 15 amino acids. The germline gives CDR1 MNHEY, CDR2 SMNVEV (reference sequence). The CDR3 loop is CASSLSFGWTYEQYF. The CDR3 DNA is TGTGCCAGCAGTTTATCGTTCGGGTGGACCTACGAGCAGTACTTC.